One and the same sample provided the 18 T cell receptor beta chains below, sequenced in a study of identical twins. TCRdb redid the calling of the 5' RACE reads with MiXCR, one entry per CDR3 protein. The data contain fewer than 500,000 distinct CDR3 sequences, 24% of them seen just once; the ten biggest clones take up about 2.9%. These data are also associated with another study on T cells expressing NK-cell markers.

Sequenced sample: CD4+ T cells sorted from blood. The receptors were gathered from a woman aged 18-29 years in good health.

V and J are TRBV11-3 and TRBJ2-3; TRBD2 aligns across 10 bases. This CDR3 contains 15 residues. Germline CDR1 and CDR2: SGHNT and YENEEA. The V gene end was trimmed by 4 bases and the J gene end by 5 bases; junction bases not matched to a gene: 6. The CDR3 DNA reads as TGTGCCAGCAGCTCGAGCGGGGGGGTTGGAGATACGCAGTATTTT. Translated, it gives CASSSSGGVGDTQYF. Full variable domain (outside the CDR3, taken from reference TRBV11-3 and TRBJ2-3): EAGVVQSPRYKIIEKKQPVAFWCNPISGHNTLYWYLQNLGQGPELLIRYENEEAVDDSQLPKDRFSAERLKGVDSTLKIQPAELGDSAVYLCASSSSGGVGDTQYFGPGTRLTVL.

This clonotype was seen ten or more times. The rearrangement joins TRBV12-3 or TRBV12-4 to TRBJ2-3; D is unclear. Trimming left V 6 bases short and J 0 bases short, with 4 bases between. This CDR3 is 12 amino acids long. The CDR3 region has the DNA TGTGCCAGCAGCCCAAGCACAGATACGCAGTATTTT. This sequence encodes CASSPSTDTQYF.

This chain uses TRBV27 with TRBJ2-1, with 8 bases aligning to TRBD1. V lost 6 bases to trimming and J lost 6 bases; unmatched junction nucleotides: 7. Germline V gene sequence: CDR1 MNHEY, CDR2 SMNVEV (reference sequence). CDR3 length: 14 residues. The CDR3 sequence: CASRDRGLINEQFF. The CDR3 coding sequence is TGTGCCAGCAGAGACAGGGGCCTCATCAATGAGCAGTTCTTC.

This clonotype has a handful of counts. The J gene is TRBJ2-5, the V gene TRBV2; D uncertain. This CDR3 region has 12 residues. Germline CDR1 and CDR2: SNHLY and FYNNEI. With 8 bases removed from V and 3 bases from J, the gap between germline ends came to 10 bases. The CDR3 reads CASVRQKETQYF. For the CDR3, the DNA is TGTGCCAGCGTACGGCAGAAAGAGACCCAGTACTTC. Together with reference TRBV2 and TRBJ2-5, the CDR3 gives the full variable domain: EPEVTQTPSHQVTQMGQEVILRCVPISNHLYFYWYRQILGQKVEFLVSFYNNEISEKSEIFDDQFSVERPDGSNFTLKIRSTKLEDSAMYFCASVRQKETQYFGPGTRLLVL.

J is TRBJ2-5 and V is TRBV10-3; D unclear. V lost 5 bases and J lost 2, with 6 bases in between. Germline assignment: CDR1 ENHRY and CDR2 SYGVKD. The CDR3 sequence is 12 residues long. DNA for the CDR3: TGTGCCATCAGTCCGGCTCAAGAGACCCAGTACTTC. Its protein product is CAISPAQETQYF.

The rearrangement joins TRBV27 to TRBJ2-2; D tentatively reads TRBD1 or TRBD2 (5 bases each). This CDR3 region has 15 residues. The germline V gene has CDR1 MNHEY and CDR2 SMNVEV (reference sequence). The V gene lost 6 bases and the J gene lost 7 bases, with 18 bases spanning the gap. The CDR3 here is CASSPSGALRGELFF. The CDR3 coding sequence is TGTGCCAGCAGCCCGTCCGGGGCCCTGCGCGGGGAGCTGTTTTTT.

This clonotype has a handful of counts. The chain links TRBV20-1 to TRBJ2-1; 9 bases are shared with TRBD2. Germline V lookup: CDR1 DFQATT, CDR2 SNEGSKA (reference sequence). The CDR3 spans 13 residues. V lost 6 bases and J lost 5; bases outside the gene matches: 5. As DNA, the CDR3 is TGCAGTGCCTTAGGACTAGCGAACAATGAGCAGTTCTTC. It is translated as CSALGLANNEQFF.

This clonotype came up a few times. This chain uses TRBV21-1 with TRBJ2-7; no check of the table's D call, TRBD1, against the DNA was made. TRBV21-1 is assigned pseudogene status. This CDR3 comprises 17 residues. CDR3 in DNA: TGTGCCAGCAGCCAGATTAGATCCGGGACAGGTTCTTACGAGCAGTACTTC. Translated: CASSQIRSGTGSYEQYF.

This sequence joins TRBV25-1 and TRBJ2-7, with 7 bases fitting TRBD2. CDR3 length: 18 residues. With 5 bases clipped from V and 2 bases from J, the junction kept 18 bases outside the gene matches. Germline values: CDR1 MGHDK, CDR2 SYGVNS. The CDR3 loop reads CASSPPHGFGGSAYEQYF. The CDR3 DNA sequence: TGTGCCAGCAGTCCGCCCCATGGGTTTGGCGGGAGCGCCTACGAGCAGTACTTC.

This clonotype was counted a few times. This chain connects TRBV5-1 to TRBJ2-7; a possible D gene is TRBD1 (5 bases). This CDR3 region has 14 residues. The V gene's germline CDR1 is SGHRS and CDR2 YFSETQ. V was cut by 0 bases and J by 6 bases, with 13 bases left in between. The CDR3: CASSLGVGDSEQYF. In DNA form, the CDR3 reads TGCGCCAGCAGCTTGGGTGTGGGCGACAGCGAGCAGTACTTC.

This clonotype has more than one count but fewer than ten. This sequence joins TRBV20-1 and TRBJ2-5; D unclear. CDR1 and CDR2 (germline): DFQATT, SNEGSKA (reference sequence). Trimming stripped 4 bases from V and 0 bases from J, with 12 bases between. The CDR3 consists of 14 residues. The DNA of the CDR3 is TGCAGTGCTACCCGGACCAACCACCAAGAGACCCAGTACTTC. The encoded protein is CSATRTNHQETQYF.

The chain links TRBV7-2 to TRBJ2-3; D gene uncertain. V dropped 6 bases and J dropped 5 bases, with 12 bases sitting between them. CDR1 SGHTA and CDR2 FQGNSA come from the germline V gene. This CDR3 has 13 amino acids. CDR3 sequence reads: CASSSRMGDTQYF. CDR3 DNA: TGTGCCAGCAGTTCCAGGATGGGAGATACGCAGTATTTT.

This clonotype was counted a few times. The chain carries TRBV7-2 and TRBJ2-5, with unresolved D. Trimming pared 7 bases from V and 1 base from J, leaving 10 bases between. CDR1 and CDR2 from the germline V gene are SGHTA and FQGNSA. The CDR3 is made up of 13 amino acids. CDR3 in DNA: TGTGCCAGCACCCGGAGTGTCCAAGAGACCCAGTACTTC. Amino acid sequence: CASTRSVQETQYF.

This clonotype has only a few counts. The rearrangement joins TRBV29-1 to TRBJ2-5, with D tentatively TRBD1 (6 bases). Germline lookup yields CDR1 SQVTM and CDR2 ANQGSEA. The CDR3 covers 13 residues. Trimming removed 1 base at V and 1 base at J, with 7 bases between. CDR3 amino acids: CSVEADSQETQYF. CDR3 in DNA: TGCAGCGTTGAAGCGGACAGCCAAGAGACCCAGTACTTC.

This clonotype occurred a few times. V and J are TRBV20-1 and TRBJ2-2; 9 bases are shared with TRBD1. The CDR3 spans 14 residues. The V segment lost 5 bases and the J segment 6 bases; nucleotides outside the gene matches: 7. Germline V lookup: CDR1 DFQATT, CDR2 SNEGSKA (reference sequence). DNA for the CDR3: TGCAGTGCTGTGGACAGGGGAAGGTCCGGGGAGCTGTTTTTT. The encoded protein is CSAVDRGRSGELFF.

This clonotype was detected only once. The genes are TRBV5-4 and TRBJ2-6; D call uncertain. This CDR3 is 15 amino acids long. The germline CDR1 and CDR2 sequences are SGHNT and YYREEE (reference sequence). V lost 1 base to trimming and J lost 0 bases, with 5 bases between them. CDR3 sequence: CASSLLLSGANVLTF. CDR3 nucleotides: TGTGCCAGCAGCTTGCTACTCTCTGGGGCCAACGTCCTGACTTTC.

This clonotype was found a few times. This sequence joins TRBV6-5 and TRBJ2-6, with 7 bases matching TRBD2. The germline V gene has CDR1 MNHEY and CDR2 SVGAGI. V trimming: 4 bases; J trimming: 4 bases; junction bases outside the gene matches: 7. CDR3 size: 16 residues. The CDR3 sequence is CASSSVGGSGANVLTF. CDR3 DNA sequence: TGTGCCAGCAGTTCCGTGGGGGGGTCCGGGGCCAACGTCCTGACTTTC.

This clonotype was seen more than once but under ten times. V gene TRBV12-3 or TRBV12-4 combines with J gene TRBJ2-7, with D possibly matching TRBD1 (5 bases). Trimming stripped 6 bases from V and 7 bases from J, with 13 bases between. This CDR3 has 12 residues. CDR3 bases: TGTGCCAGCAGGGCCAGGGTGGAAGAGCAGTACTTC. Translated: CASRARVEEQYF.